The clone carrying this TCR beta chain was seen more than once but under ten times. What it recognizes is unknown. The sample comes from a study of T-cell memory formation after mild COVID-19. Study findings and constraints: Day 15 to 85 contracting clones showed balanced CD4/CD8; later expanders leaned CD4+. Researchers found some responding clones in pre-infection memory, a sign that cross-reactive memory joined.

Deletions cut 4 bases from V and 0 bases from J, with 13 bases between. The germline CDR1 and CDR2 sequences are SGDLS and YYNGEE. The CDR3 length is 15 residues. TCRdb re-derived calls from the 5' RACE reads in MiXCR, one entry per CDR3 protein. The sample has fewer than 350,000 distinct CDR3 sequences; 13% to 15% are singletons. The clonotype comes from a man aged 18 to 29 who had mild COVID-19 (a few samples of this study predate the infection). Cell type and time point are not known. What was sequenced was PBMCs or a T cell subset sorted from them (not recorded which). The chain couples TRBV9 to TRBJ1-1; no firm D call. The CDR3 nucleotides read TGTGCCAGCAGCCCGCGTAGAGAGCTGAACACTGAAGCTTTCTTT. It is translated as CASSPRRELNTEAFF.